The entry below gives a single TCR beta chain sequence along with its context. The record originates from a study of blood T cell repertoires in COVID-19. Study details: Researchers got acute and convalescent COVID-19 samples from the United States, Italy and Spain. T cells, B-cell-depleted T cells, or PBMCs provided the cDNA or gDNA that served as material.

How the authors handled the data: Amplification with reference gene primers provided the estimates of nucleated cell counts. The table came from immunoSEQ multiplex PCR; TCRdb's copy has only in-frame clones and leaves some out. V and J calls and clone size are those listed in that table; D and trimming were worked out from the DNA. The table has 150,000 to 200,000 clones, nearly 85% seen once. V was pared by 5 bases and J by 4 bases, with 20 bases between. The germline V gene has CDR1 SGHVS and CDR2 FQNEAQ. The CDR3 consists of 16 residues. The sequence came from a woman in her thirties with acute or convalescent COVID-19. Sequencing input: peripheral blood. The chain is built from TRBV7-8 and TRBJ2-5; maybe TRBD2 (6 bases). CDR3 sequence reads: CASSLNGQTRSETQYF. In DNA form, the CDR3 reads TGTGCCAGCAGCCTTAATGGGCAGACTAGATCAGAGACCCAGTACTTC. The variable domain in full, with the rest retrieved from reference TRBV7-8 and TRBJ2-5, is GAGVSQSPRYKVAKRGQDVALRCDPISGHVSLFWYQQALGQGPEFLTYFQNEAQLDKSGLPSDRFFAERPEGSVSTLKIQRTQQEDSAVYLCASSLNGQTRSETQYFGPGTRLLVL.